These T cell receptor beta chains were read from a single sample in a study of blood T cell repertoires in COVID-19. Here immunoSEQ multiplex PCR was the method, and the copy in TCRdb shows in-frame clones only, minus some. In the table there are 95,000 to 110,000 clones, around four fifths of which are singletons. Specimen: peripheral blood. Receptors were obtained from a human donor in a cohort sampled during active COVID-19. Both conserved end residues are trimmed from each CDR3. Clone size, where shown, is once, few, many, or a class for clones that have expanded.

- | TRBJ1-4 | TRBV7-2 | ASSDGGAGEKLF
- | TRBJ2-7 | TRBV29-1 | SVARTGSSYEQY
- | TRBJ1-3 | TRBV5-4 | ASSWRTGNTIY
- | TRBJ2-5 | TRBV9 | ASSPRLIQGETQY
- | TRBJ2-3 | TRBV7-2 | ASSLQGASTDTQY
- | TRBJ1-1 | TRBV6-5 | AAAPLEGNTEAF
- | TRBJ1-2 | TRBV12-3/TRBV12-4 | ASAQRLVYGYT
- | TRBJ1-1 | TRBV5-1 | ASSLARGHTEAF
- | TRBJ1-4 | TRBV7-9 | ASSLERTAEKLF
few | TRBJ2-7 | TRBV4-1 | ASSQGVGLAYEQY
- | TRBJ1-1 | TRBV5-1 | ASSLRGGGSNTEAF
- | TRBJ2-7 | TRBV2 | ASRYDKFLPDSYEQY
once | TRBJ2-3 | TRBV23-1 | ASSQLGPNPTDTQY
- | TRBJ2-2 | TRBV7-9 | ASSLDRTELF
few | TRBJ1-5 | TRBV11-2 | ASSSTGFGQPQH
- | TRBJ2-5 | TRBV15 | ATSPYTGKQETQY
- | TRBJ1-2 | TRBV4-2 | ASSQGAVYGYT
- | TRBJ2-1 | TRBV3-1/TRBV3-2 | ASSQTLAGDYNEQF
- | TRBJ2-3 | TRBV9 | ASSAGTSGVTTDTQY
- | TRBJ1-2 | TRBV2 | ASSEGARGYT
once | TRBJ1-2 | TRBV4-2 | ASSQGWTSYGYT
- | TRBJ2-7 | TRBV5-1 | ASRQDRSEQY
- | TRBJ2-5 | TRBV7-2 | ASSLAPSGVQETQY
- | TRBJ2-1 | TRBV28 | ASSFAGTGLDEQF
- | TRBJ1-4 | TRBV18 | ASSPRPNEKLF
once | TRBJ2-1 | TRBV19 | ASSIRNEQF
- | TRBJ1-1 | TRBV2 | ASRPLGAAFEAF
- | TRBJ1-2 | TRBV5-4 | ASTREKGAQGYT
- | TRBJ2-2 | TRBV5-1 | ASSLVSGNTGELF
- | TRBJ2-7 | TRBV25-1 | ASSEWETSDYEQY
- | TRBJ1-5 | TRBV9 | ASSKQGAGQPQH
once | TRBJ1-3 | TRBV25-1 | ASSGFRSSGNTIY
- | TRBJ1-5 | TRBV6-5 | ASMTGGNQPQH
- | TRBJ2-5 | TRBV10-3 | AISEWRQETQY
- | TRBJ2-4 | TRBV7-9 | ASSQTQGYIQY
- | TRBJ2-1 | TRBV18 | ASSRDTGSDEQF
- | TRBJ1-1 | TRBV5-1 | ASSSQGRTEAF
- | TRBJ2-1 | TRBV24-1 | ATSDAGLNEQF
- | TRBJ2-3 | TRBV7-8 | ASSLVVAGGTDTQY
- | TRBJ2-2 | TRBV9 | ASSLGLAGLGAGELF